One sample yielded the 19 T cell receptor beta chains listed below, sequenced in a study of cytomegalovirus exposure and HLA in healthy donors. Researchers ran the PCR with 60 Vbeta and 13 Jbeta primers. Assay: immunoSEQ multiplex PCR; the TCRdb copy retains only in-frame clones and omits some. The sample includes some 120,000 clones, approximately 80% of them seen just once. The source material was PBMCs. These TCRs come from a male donor in good health and CMV-seropositive.

The V and J genes are TRBV28 and TRBJ1-5, with 9 bases fitting TRBD1. This CDR3 spans 17 amino acids. V was pared by 9 bases and J by 6 bases, with 18 bases of the junction left unmatched. The germline CDR1 and CDR2 sequences are MDHEN and SYDVKM. CDR3 sequence reads: CASSSGQGMRGSQPQHF. The CDR3 region has the DNA TGTGCCAGTAGCTCGGGACAGGGTATGAGGGGAAGTCAGCCCCAGCATTTT.

This sequence joins TRBV9 and TRBJ1-2; TRBD1 matches 10 bases. V was clipped by 3 bases and J by 8 bases; unmatched bases: 4. The CDR3 loop spans 13 amino acids. From germline, CDR1 is SGDLS and CDR2 YYNGEE. CDR3 region: CASSGQGARGYTF. The CDR3 DNA reads TGTGCCAGCAGCGGACAGGGGGCGCGAGGCTACACCTTC.

The genes are TRBV27 and TRBJ2-1; the match to TRBD1 covers 10 bases. V lost 10 bases and J lost 9; bases outside the gene matches: 12. The CDR3 has 14 amino acids. The V gene's germline CDR1 is MNHEY and CDR2 SMNVEV (reference sequence). The DNA for the CDR3 is TGTGCCACCCGGATCGGGACAGGGGATCCTGAGCAGTTCTTC. It codes for CATRIGTGDPEQFF.

The chain uses TRBV9 and TRBJ2-1; 7 bases fit TRBD1. Germline loops: CDR1 SGDLS, CDR2 YYNGEE. The V segment lost 4 bases and the J segment 3 bases; nucleotides outside the gene matches: 10. This CDR3 contains 16 residues. The CDR3 bases are TGTGCCAGCAGCCCCACCCAGGGGGAGTACTACAATGAGCAGTTCTTC. Its protein product is CASSPTQGEYYNEQFF.

V and J are TRBV7-2 and TRBJ2-7; D remains unclear. Per germline, CDR1 SGHTA and CDR2 FQGNSA. The CDR3 extends over 15 amino acids. The V gene lost 4 bases and the J gene lost 5 bases, with 18 bases spanning the gap. The DNA of the CDR3 is TGTGCCAGCAGCTCACCTTCTTTTTTTGGCAACGAGCAGTACTTC. Translated: CASSSPSFFGNEQYF.

In nucleotides, the CDR3 is TGCAGCGTTGTAGCTTCCTTTAATGAGCAGTTCTTC. Amino acid sequence: CSVVASFNEQFF. The genes are TRBV29-1 and TRBJ2-1, with unresolved D. Trimming pared 4 bases from V and 7 bases from J, leaving 11 bases between. CDR1 is SQVTM, CDR2 ANQGSEA, per germline. The CDR3 is 12 residues long.

CDR3 bases: TGTGCCAGCAGCGTAGGTCCAGGGCGGCTTGCTGAAGCTTTCTTT. This translates into CASSVGPGRLAEAFF. This chain links TRBV9 with TRBJ1-1, with D perhaps TRBD1 (5 bases). V lost 0 bases to trimming and J lost 6 bases, with 15 bases between them. The CDR3 is made up of 15 amino acids. CDR1 is SGDLS and CDR2 is YYNGEE in the germline V gene. The whole variable domain, filled in from reference TRBV9 and TRBJ1-1, reads DSGVTQTPKHLITATGQRVTLRCSPRSGDLSVYWYQQSLDQGLQFLIQYYNGEERAKGNILERFSAQQFPDLHSELNLSSLELGDSALYFCASSVGPGRLAEAFFGQGTRLTVV.

The gene calls are TRBV4-2 and TRBJ1-1, with a possible D match to TRBD1 (5 bases). Per the germline V gene, CDR1 is LGHNA and CDR2 is YNFKEQ. The V end lost 5 bases, the J end lost 1 base, and 8 bases lay between the germline ends. The CDR3 has 13 amino acids. The CDR3, as DNA: TGTGCCAGCAGCAAAACAGGGAACACTGAAGCTTTCTTT. Its translation is CASSKTGNTEAFF.

This clone was detected only once. In DNA form, the CDR3 reads TGTGCCAGTAGTCCTCAGGGAGGGGTCACCTACGAGCAGTACTTC. Residues: CASSPQGGVTYEQYF. The chain joins TRBV19 to TRBJ2-7; 7 nucleotides align to TRBD2. Looked up from germline, CDR1 is LNHDA and CDR2 is SQIVND (reference sequence). The trim removed 5 bases at V and 2 bases at J, leaving 9 bases unmatched. This CDR3 is 15 amino acids long.

This clone appeared once. The rearrangement uses TRBV29-1 and TRBJ1-5; D is perhaps TRBD1 (6 bases). There are 13 residues in the CDR3. The germline V gene encodes CDR1 SQVTM and CDR2 ANQGSEA. V shed 6 bases and J shed 3 bases, with 12 bases lying between them. The CDR3 region is CSVRDNFNQPQHF. CDR3 DNA sequence: TGCAGCGTCCGGGACAACTTCAATCAGCCCCAGCATTTT.

The V call is TRBV7-3, the J call TRBJ1-2; D is unresolved. Germline V gene sequence: CDR1 SGHTA, CDR2 FQGTGA. V was shortened by 1 base and J by 7 bases, with 19 bases between the two germline ends. The CDR3 is 16 amino acids. The CDR3 region is CASSLIPSPKPGGYTF. CDR3 coding DNA: TGTGCCAGCAGCTTAATCCCCAGCCCGAAGCCGGGTGGCTACACCTTC.

The V and J genes are TRBV4-3 and TRBJ2-7; D remains ambiguous. Trimming shortened V by 3 bases and J by 0 bases, and 15 bases separated the two germline ends. This CDR3 region has 16 residues. Per germline, CDR1 LGHNA and CDR2 YSLEER. CDR3 loop: CASSQKNSVTSYEQYF. The CDR3 DNA reads as TGCGCCAGCAGCCAGAAGAACAGTGTTACCTCCTACGAGCAGTACTTC.

The chain has TRBV2 and TRBJ2-7; 8 positions match TRBD2. CDR3 length equals 13 residues. CDR1 is SNHLY and CDR2 is FYNNEI in the germline V gene. Trimming removed 4 bases from V and 6 bases from J; junction bases left unmatched: 5. The CDR3 DNA is TGTGCCAGCAGTGGCGGACTAGCCCGCGAGCAGTACTTC. This encodes CASSGGLAREQYF. The full variable domain, rest sourced from reference TRBV2 and TRBJ2-7, is EPEVTQTPSHQVTQMGQEVILRCVPISNHLYFYWYRQILGQKVEFLVSFYNNEISEKSEIFDDQFSVERPDGSNFTLKIRSTKLEDSAMYFCASSGGLAREQYFGPGTRLTVT.

The rearrangement joins TRBV9 to TRBJ2-5; D possibly corresponds to TRBD2 (5 bases). The CDR3 runs 14 residues. Trimming left V 4 bases short and J 1 base short, with 11 bases between. CDR1 is SGDLS and CDR2 is YYNGEE in the germline V gene. The CDR3 bases are TGTGCCAGCAGCCCCCGGGGAATCCAAGAGACCCAGTACTTC. Protein: CASSPRGIQETQYF.

The CDR3 DNA sequence: TGTGCCAGCAGCCCCTTAGCGGGCACAGTGGGTGGGTACGAGCAGTACTTC. This gives the protein CASSPLAGTVGGYEQYF. The V and J genes are TRBV7-2 and TRBJ2-5; TRBD2 matches at 7 bases. TRBJ2-7 matches the DNA end more closely, so the J call is doubtful. The CDR3 has 17 amino acids. Germline lookup yields CDR1 SGHTA and CDR2 FQGNSA.

V is TRBV9 and J is TRBJ2-1, with D perhaps matching TRBD2 (8 bases). The ends were cut back, 0 bases at V and 5 bases at J, with 30 bases in the middle. The CDR3 contains 21 residues. Germline CDR1 and CDR2: SGDLS and YYNGEE. This CDR3 is CASSVALEGAESGSGDNEQFF. CDR3 nucleotides: TGTGCCAGCAGCGTAGCCTTGGAGGGGGCCGAGAGCGGGAGCGGAGACAATGAGCAGTTCTTC.

V and J are TRBV27 and TRBJ2-7, with 9 nucleotides matching TRBD2. The length of the CDR3 is 14 residues. Germline CDR1 is MNHEY and CDR2 is SMNVEV (reference sequence). V lost 5 bases and J lost 0; bases outside the gene matches: 2. CDR3 bases: TGTGCCAGCAGTCTAGCGGGGAGCTCCTACGAGCAGTACTTC. It encodes CASSLAGSSYEQYF.

The V and J genes are TRBV7-8 and TRBJ2-7; no definite D call. Germline loops: CDR1 SGHVS, CDR2 FQNEAQ. The CDR3 loop spans 17 amino acids. The V end lost 5 bases, the J end lost 5 bases, and 25 bases lay between the germline ends. CDR3 loop: CASSNWVSAGAINEQYF. As DNA, the CDR3 is TGTGCCAGCAGCAACTGGGTGTCGGCCGGAGCCATAAACGAGCAGTACTTC.

The rearrangement uses TRBV6-5 and TRBJ2-3, with a weak D call TRBD1 (6 bases). The CDR3 is made up of 13 amino acids. The V gene lost 6 bases and the J gene lost 6 bases, with 13 bases spanning the gap. Germline V CDR1 and CDR2: MNHEY, SVGAGI. This CDR3 is CASRQGHPDTQYF. CDR3 bases: TGTGCCAGCAGACAGGGCCACCCGGATACGCAGTATTTT.